This passage covers 30 T cell receptor beta chains from one sample sequenced in a study of T-cell memory formation after mild COVID-19. TCRdb independently ran MiXCR on the 5' RACE reads; one entry per CDR3 protein. The sample has 150,000 to 200,000 distinct CDR3 sequences, about 14% seen once. Sequencing was carried out using PBMCs or a T cell subset sorted from them (not recorded which). These receptors originate from an adult woman who had mild COVID-19 (a few samples of this study predate the infection). Cell type and time point are not known.

The chain joins TRBV7-2 to TRBJ2-7; the match to TRBD2 covers 14 bases. In germline, CDR1 is SGHTA, CDR2 FQGNSA. V was clipped by 3 bases and J by 6 bases; unmatched bases: 4. The CDR3 consists of 15 residues. CDR3: CASSFRLAGGGEQYF. The CDR3, as DNA: TGTGCCAGCAGCTTCAGACTAGCGGGAGGGGGCGAGCAGTACTTC.

This clonotype was observed a few times. This chain links TRBV5-1 with TRBJ2-3; no clear D gene. The CDR3 sequence is 12 residues long. The germline V and J ends were trimmed by 3 bases and 3 bases, with 5 bases remaining between them. Germline V gene data show CDR1 as SGHRS and CDR2 as YFSETQ. The CDR3 nucleotides read TGCGCCAGCAGCTCCGGAACAGATACGCAGTATTTT. This translates into CASSSGTDTQYF.

V gene TRBV2 combines with J gene TRBJ2-1; TRBD2 matches at 11 bases. With V trimmed by 4 bases and J by 8 bases, 4 bases remained unmatched. Germline CDR1 reads SNHLY; CDR2 reads FYNNEI. The CDR3 covers 14 residues. CDR3 loop: CASSVAGGGDEQFF. CDR3 coding DNA: TGTGCCAGCAGTGTAGCGGGGGGGGGAGATGAGCAGTTCTTC.

This clonotype was detected a few times. The chain recombines TRBV9 with TRBJ2-3; possibly TRBD1 for D (5 bases). The CDR3 sequence is 17 residues long. Germline-derived CDR1 and CDR2 are SGDLS and YYNGEE. V was trimmed by 0 bases and J by 1 base, leaving 15 bases between them. CDR3 bases: TGTGCCAGCAGCGTAGGGACACACGTGTGGGGCACAGATACGCAGTATTTT. Translated: CASSVGTHVWGTDTQYF.

This sequence joins TRBV12-3 or TRBV12-4 and TRBJ2-7, with 10 bases identical to TRBD1. CDR3 length: 14 residues. Trimming at V came to 7 bases and at J to 2 bases, leaving 5 bases not matched to a gene. CDR3 sequence: CASKPGQGPYEQYF. CDR3 sequence (DNA): TGTGCCAGCAAGCCGGGACAGGGGCCCTACGAGCAGTACTTC.

The V call is TRBV21-1, the J call TRBJ1-4; the D call in the table, TRBD1, was not verified against the DNA. TRBV21-1 is a known pseudogene. The CDR3 length is 24 residues. The CDR3 loop is CASSKVVGPGGIGQVIILGEKLFF. The DNA for the CDR3 is TGTGCCAGCAGCAAAGTCGTCGGTCCCGGTGGTATCGGACAGGTCATAATCCTAGGGGAAAAACTGTTTTTT.

The chain combines TRBV7-2 with TRBJ2-1, with no clear D. V dropped 5 bases and J dropped 9 bases, with 8 bases sitting between them. The CDR3 runs to 11 residues. CDR1 SGHTA and CDR2 FQGNSA come from the germline V gene. In DNA, the CDR3 is TGTGCCAGCAGCCCTAGTCTTGAGCAGTTCTTC. Translating gives CASSPSLEQFF.

This clonotype was observed a handful of times. The chain carries TRBV20-1 and TRBJ1-1; perhaps TRBD1 as D (5 bases). The CDR3 consists of 13 residues. CDR1 and CDR2 (germline): DFQATT, SNEGSKA (reference sequence). Trimming removed 1 base from V and 2 bases from J, with 8 bases in between. CDR3 region: CSARGGDNTEAFF. In DNA form, the CDR3 reads TGCAGTGCTAGAGGGGGGGATAACACTGAAGCTTTCTTT.

This clonotype has just a few counts. The V call is TRBV7-6, the J call TRBJ2-2, with 9 bases fitting TRBD1. Per germline, CDR1 SGHVS and CDR2 FNYEAQ. With 7 bases clipped from V and 7 bases from J, the junction kept 10 bases outside the gene matches. The CDR3 is made up of 15 amino acids. The CDR3, as DNA: TGTGCCAGCAACACTCCGGGACAGGGAAACGGGGAGCTGTTTTTT. Translating it yields CASNTPGQGNGELFF.

The rearrangement uses TRBV9 and TRBJ2-1; 9 bases are shared with TRBD2. There are 19 residues in the CDR3. V gave up 0 bases and J gave up 1 base; unmatched junction bases: 11. Germline CDR1 and CDR2: SGDLS and YYNGEE. The CDR3 coding sequence is TGTGCCAGCAGCGTAGGAGGCGGGAGGGCCCTCCGTTCCTACAATGAGCAGTTCTTC. Amino acid sequence: CASSVGGGRALRSYNEQFF.

V usage is TRBV12-3 or TRBV12-4 and J usage is TRBJ2-5, with D maybe TRBD2 (6 bases). V gave up 2 bases and J gave up 5 bases, with 12 bases separating them. The CDR3 totals 14 residues. This chain's CDR3 is CASSLHLGGETQYF. CDR3 coding DNA: TGTGCCAGCAGTTTACACCTAGGAGGGGAGACCCAGTACTTC.

The chain combines TRBV12-3 or TRBV12-4 with TRBJ2-1, with 9 bases lining up with TRBD2. CDR3 length: 15 amino acids. The V and J ends lost 6 bases and 7 bases, in that order; junction bases with no gene match: 10. DNA of the CDR3: TGTGCCAGCAGCCCTCCGGGACTAGCCGGTAATGAGCAGTTCTTC. Its translation is CASSPPGLAGNEQFF.

This clonotype was observed a handful of times. The V gene is TRBV20-1, the J gene TRBJ2-7; TRBD1 aligns across 9 bases. The CDR3 runs 13 residues. Germline CDR1 and CDR2: DFQATT and SNEGSKA (reference sequence). The CDR3 here is CSSGTGSSYEQYF. The CDR3 bases are TGCAGCTCCGGGACAGGGTCATCCTACGAGCAGTACTTC.

This rearrangement joins TRBV29-1 to TRBJ1-1; D is uncertain. Trimming took 2 bases from V and 2 from J, leaving 12 bases between them. The CDR3 consists of 14 residues. Germline loops: CDR1 SQVTM, CDR2 ANQGSEA. CDR3 residues: CSVEIRETNTEAFF. Written as DNA, the CDR3 is TGCAGCGTTGAAATCCGAGAAACAAACACTGAAGCTTTCTTT.

This clonotype was counted only a few times. V and J are TRBV4-1 and TRBJ2-1, with 14 nucleotides matching TRBD2. The V gene end was trimmed by 2 bases and the J gene end by 4 bases; junction bases not matched to a gene: 1. The CDR3 spans 16 residues. Germline V lookup: CDR1 MGHRA, CDR2 YSYEKL. CDR3 nucleotides: TGCGCCAGCAGCCAACGACTAGCGGGGGGGTACAATGAGCAGTTCTTC. It is translated as CASSQRLAGGYNEQFF.

This clonotype was counted a few times. The V and J genes are TRBV5-1 and TRBJ2-1; the D gene is possibly TRBD2 (7 bases). CDR1 and CDR2 from the germline V gene are SGHRS and YFSETQ. V lost 5 bases, J lost 5 bases, and 17 bases lay in between. CDR3 size: 15 residues. In nucleotides, the CDR3 is TGCGCCAGCAGTCTGGGGGCTAGCGGACACAATGAGCAGTTCTTC. Its protein is CASSLGASGHNEQFF.

This sequence joins TRBV7-2 and TRBJ1-2, with D possibly being TRBD1 (5 bases). The germline V and J ends were trimmed by 3 bases and 6 bases, with 11 bases remaining between them. The CDR3 extends over 13 amino acids. The germline gives CDR1 SGHTA, CDR2 FQGNSA. The CDR3 nucleotides are TGTGCCAGCAGCTTCAGGTTCAGGGATGGCTACACCTTC. Residues: CASSFRFRDGYTF.

This chain connects TRBV5-5 to TRBJ2-7; the match to TRBD1 covers 11 bases. The V gene end was trimmed by 2 bases and the J gene end by 7 bases; junction bases not matched to a gene: 8. The CDR3 consists of 15 residues. From germline, CDR1 is SGHKS and CDR2 YYEKEE (reference sequence). CDR3 loop: CASSLRGQGAKEQYF. The DNA of the CDR3 is TGTGCCAGCAGCTTACGTGGACAGGGGGCTAAGGAGCAGTACTTC.

A few counts support this clonotype. The chain combines TRBV2 with TRBJ2-1; D call uncertain. This CDR3 has 12 residues. Per the germline V gene, CDR1 is SNHLY and CDR2 is FYNNEI. V was pared by 3 bases and J by 6 bases, with 6 bases between. CDR3 residues: CASSERVNEQFF. The CDR3 DNA is TGTGCCAGCAGTGAGCGAGTCAATGAGCAGTTCTTC.

The V and J genes are TRBV5-1 and TRBJ2-1; weak D call: TRBD2 (6 bases). The CDR3 sequence is 13 residues long. Germline values: CDR1 SGHRS, CDR2 YFSETQ. V lost 6 bases and J 4 bases, leaving 11 bases between the germline ends. This CDR3 reads CASTESGYNEQFF. CDR3 bases: TGCGCCAGCACAGAAAGCGGGTACAATGAGCAGTTCTTC. The full variable domain, with the rest looked up from reference TRBV5-1 and TRBJ2-1, is KAGVTQTPRYLIKTRGQQVTLSCSPISGHRSVSWYQQTPGQGLQFLFEYFSETQRNKGNFPGRFSGRQFSNSRSEMNVSTLELGDSALYLCASTESGYNEQFFGPGTRLTVL.

This clonotype was found a few times. The chain combines TRBV5-1 with TRBJ2-4; D unclear. The CDR3 covers 14 residues. Between the trimmed V and J ends, which lost 1 base and 8 bases, there was a span of 13 bases. The germline gives CDR1 SGHRS, CDR2 YFSETQ. CDR3 nucleotides: TGCGCCAGCAGCTTGACTCGATTAAGGGACATTCAGTACTTC. Translation gives CASSLTRLRDIQYF.

This clonotype was seen only a few times. V is TRBV5-1 and J is TRBJ2-7; TRBD1 matches 10 bases. V gave up 4 bases and J gave up 2 bases; unmatched junction bases: 9. Germline CDR1 is SGHRS and CDR2 is YFSETQ. The CDR3 runs to 16 residues. CDR3 bases: TGCGCCAGCAGCATCGACAGGGGGCCGGTCCCCTACGAGCAGTACTTC. Translated, it gives CASSIDRGPVPYEQYF.

J is TRBJ2-4 and V is TRBV12-3 or TRBV12-4; D ambiguous. This CDR3 is 14 amino acids long. V lost 5 bases to trimming and J lost 0 bases, with 8 bases between them. DNA for the CDR3: TGTGCCAGCAGTATGCAGGTAGCCAAAAACATTCAGTACTTC. It yields the protein CASSMQVAKNIQYF.

This CDR3 is CASSLGTQDQPQHF. DNA for the CDR3: TGTGCCAGCAGCTTAGGGACACAGGATCAGCCCCAGCATTTT. The chain combines TRBV7-9 with TRBJ1-5; perhaps TRBD1 as D (5 bases). CDR3 length: 14 amino acids. The germline V and J ends were trimmed by 1 base and 5 bases, with 9 bases remaining between them. Per the germline V gene, CDR1 is SEHNR and CDR2 is FQNEAQ (reference sequence). Complete variable domain (other parts from reference TRBV7-9 and TRBJ1-5): DTGVSQNPRHKITKRGQNVTFRCDPISEHNRLYWYRQTLGQGPEFLTYFQNEAQLEKSRLLSDRFSAERPKGSFSTLEIQRTEQGDSAMYLCASSLGTQDQPQHFGDGTRLSIL.

This clonotype was counted a few times. The V call is TRBV7-3, the J call TRBJ2-2; 8 bases align to TRBD1. J was trimmed by 6 bases and V by 5 bases; bases with no gene match: 17. Per the germline V gene, CDR1 is SGHTA and CDR2 is FQGTGA. This CDR3 region has 18 residues. The DNA for the CDR3 is TGTGCCAGCAGCCGACCGGGACAGGACCGTTTCGGTCCCGGGGAGCTGTTTTTT. Protein product: CASSRPGQDRFGPGELFF.

This clonotype was seen ten or more times. The chain combines TRBV20-1 with TRBJ2-1, with 12 bases that match TRBD2. The CDR3 extends over 16 amino acids. V was pared by 0 bases and J by 2 bases, with 2 bases of the junction left unmatched. CDR1 and CDR2 (germline): DFQATT, SNEGSKA (reference sequence). CDR3 sequence: CSAREASGRAYNEQFF. As DNA, the CDR3 is TGCAGTGCTAGAGAGGCTAGCGGGAGGGCCTACAATGAGCAGTTCTTC.

V and J are TRBV7-3 and TRBJ2-3; tentatively, D is TRBD2 (6 bases). The V and J ends lost 5 bases and 6 bases respectively, with 12 bases between them. From germline, CDR1 is SGHTA and CDR2 FQGTGA. The CDR3 spans 13 residues. CDR3 loop: CASSDGLFDTQYF. The DNA of the CDR3 is TGTGCCAGCAGCGACGGACTATTCGATACGCAGTATTTT.

In its sample, this clonotype was seen many times. The V and J genes are TRBV7-9 and TRBJ2-4; D possibly corresponds to TRBD2 (6 bases). The germline gives CDR1 SEHNR, CDR2 FQNEAQ (reference sequence). CDR3 length equals 16 residues. Trimming left V 5 bases short and J 1 base short, with 15 bases between. The CDR3 sequence is CASSRSGPEAKNIQYF. The CDR3 DNA reads as TGTGCCAGCAGCCGAAGCGGGCCTGAGGCCAAAAACATTCAGTACTTC.

This clonotype was recorded a few times. The gene calls are TRBV19 and TRBJ2-2, with 10 bases that match TRBD2. Per the germline V gene, CDR1 is LNHDA and CDR2 is SQIVND (reference sequence). V shed 3 bases, J shed 5 bases, and the junction held 9 bases outside the gene matches. There are 17 residues in the CDR3. The CDR3: CASSMPSGRLGTGELFF. The CDR3, as DNA: TGTGCCAGTAGTATGCCTAGCGGGAGACTGGGAACCGGGGAGCTGTTTTTT.

The table lists this clonotype with many counts. The V call is TRBV29-1, the J call TRBJ2-1; D not certain. Germline CDR1 SQVTM, CDR2 ANQGSEA. V dropped 7 bases and J dropped 7 bases, with 17 bases sitting between them. The length of the CDR3 is 13 residues. The CDR3 region has the DNA TGCAGCGCCAACGTCCATACGCGGAATGAGCAGTTCTTC. The encoded protein is CSANVHTRNEQFF.